This TCR beta chain derives from a study of breast tumors, draining lymph nodes, adjacent tissues. Study-wide findings and caveats: Tumor repertoires ranked between lymph nodes and nontumor tissue in diversity, with V and J gene preferences. The data were judged consistent with most tumor T cells coming from lymph node and expanding in tumor. Luminal-like breast cancer showed significantly greater tumor-nontumor repertoire similarity than basal-like breast cancer did. Data only fit, rather than demonstrated, lymph node origin of most tumor T cells.

Samples came from axillary lymph nodes draining the breast cancer. With regard to this clonotype: Its cognate antigen is unknown. One junction end disagrees with the germline gene, perhaps due to a read error.

TCRdb used MiXCR to reprocess the multiplex PCR reads, holding one entry per CDR3 protein. The sample carries about 230,000 distinct CDR3 sequences, about 30% recorded once. There are 14 residues in the CDR3. Per germline, CDR1 KGHDR and CDR2 SFDVKD. Sequencing was done on a sample of axillary lymph node tissue. This TCR came from a female donor with breast cancer. Some clones in this sample may be carry-over from other donors' samples. The chain employs TRBV24-1 and TRBJ2-1; 7 bases agree with TRBD1. This CDR3 reads CATSGGGPYNERFF. The CDR3 nucleotides read TGTGCCACCAGTGGAGGGGGCCCCTACAATGAGCGGTTCTTC.